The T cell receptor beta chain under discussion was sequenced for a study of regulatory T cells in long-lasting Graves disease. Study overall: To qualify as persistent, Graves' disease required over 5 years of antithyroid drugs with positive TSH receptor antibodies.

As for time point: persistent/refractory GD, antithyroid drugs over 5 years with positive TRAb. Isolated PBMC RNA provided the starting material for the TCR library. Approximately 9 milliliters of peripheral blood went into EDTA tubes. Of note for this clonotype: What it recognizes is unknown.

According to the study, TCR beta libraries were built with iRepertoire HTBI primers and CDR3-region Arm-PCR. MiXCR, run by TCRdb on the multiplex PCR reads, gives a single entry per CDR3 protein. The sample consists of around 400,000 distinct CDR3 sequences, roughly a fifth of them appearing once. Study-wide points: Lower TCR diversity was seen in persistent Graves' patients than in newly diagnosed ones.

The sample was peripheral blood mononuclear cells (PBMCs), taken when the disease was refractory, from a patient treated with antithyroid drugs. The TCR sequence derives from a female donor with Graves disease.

CDR3 coding DNA: TGTGCCAGCAGAGGCAGGGTTTACGAGCAGTACTTC. It yields the protein CASRGRVYEQYF. This chain joins TRBV9 and TRBJ2-7; TRBD1 is a possible D gene (5 bases). The germline gives CDR1 SGDLS, CDR2 YYNGEE. Trimming shortened V by 5 bases and J by 4 bases, and 10 bases separated the two germline ends. The CDR3 extends over 12 amino acids. The full variable domain, rest sourced from reference TRBV9 and TRBJ2-7, is DSGVTQTPKHLITATGQRVTLRCSPRSGDLSVYWYQQSLDQGLQFLIQYYNGEERAKGNILERFSAQQFPDLHSELNLSSLELGDSALYFCASRGRVYEQYFGPGTRLTVT.